The present entry profiles one T cell receptor beta chain with its context. Its antigen is unknown. This sample was included in a study of Ad26.COV2.S vaccination and SARS-CoV-2 variants. Study information: The authors gave Ad26.COV2.S intramuscularly, either once or twice 56 days apart.

Only in-frame clones appear in the TCRdb table, and some are missing; sequencing was by immunoSEQ multiplex PCR. The sample yields 300,000 to 400,000 clones, around 90% seen once. The length of the CDR3 is 13 residues. CDR1 is SGHNT, CDR2 YYREEE, per germline (reference sequence). Deletions cut 5 bases from V and 3 bases from J, with 12 bases between. Notes on the study in general: Vaccinees reportedly had broad spike-specific CD8+ and CD4+ T cell responses.

Stated treatment: some 20 received Ad26.COV2.S at low or high dose, single or two shots; about 5 received placebo; per-sample allocation not given. Sample collection was performed on day 63 after the first vaccine or placebo injection. The J gene is TRBJ2-7, the V gene TRBV5-4; D may be TRBD2 (5 bases). The receptor was derived from a person aged 18-60 years who received the Ad26.COV2.S COVID-19 vaccine or a placebo. The sequencing here drew on peripheral blood, taken in a trial of Ad26.COV2.S vaccine versus placebo. For the CDR3, the DNA is TGTGCCAGCAGGGAGGTCTCGGGCTACGAGCAGTACTTC. Amino acids: CASREVSGYEQYF.